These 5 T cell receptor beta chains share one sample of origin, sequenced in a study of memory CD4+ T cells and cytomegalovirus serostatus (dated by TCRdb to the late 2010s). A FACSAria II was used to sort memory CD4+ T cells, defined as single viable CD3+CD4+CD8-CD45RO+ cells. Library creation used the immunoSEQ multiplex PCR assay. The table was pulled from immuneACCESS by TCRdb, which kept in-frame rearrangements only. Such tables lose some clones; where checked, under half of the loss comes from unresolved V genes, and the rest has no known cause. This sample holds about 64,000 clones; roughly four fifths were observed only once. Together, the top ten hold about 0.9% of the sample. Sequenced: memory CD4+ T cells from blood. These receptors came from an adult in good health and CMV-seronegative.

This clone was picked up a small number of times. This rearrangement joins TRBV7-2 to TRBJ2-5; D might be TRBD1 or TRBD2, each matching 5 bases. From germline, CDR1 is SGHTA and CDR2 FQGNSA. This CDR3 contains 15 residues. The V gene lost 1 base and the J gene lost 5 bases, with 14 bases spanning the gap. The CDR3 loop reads CASSLESRGRETQYF. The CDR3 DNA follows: TGTGCCAGCAGCTTAGAGTCCCGGGGCCGGGAGACCCAGTACTTC.

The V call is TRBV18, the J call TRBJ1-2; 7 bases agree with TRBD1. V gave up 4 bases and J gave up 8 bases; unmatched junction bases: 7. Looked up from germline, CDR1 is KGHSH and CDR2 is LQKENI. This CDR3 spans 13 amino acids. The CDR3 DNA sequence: TGTGCCAGCTCACTCCAAACAGGGGACGGCTACACCTTC. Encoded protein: CASSLQTGDGYTF.

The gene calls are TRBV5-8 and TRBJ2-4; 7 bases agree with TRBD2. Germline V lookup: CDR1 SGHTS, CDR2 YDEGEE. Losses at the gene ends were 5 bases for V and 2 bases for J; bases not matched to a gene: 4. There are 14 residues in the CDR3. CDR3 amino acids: CASSREGTKNIQYF. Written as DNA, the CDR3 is TGTGCCAGCAGTAGGGAGGGCACCAAAAACATTCAGTACTTC.

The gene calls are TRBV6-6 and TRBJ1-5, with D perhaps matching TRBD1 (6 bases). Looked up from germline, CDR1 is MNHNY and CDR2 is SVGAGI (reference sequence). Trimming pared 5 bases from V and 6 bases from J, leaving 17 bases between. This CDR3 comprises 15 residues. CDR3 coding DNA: TGTGCCAGCAGTAAATACAGTGGGGGCGGTCAGCCCCAGCATTTT. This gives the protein CASSKYSGGGQPQHF.

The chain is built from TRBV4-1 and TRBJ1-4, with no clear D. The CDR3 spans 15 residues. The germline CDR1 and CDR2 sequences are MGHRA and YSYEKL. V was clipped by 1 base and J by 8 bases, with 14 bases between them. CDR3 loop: CASSQVYRPEEKLFF. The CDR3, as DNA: TGCGCCAGCAGCCAAGTGTATAGGCCGGAAGAAAAACTGTTTTTT.